The clone carrying this T cell receptor (beta chain) is a singleton in its sample. The antigen remains undetermined. This entry is derived from a study of PD-1 blockade in mismatch repair-deficient tumors. The overall study: Enrolled about 2012-2016, patients had progressing, pretreated mismatch repair-deficient cancers of more than ten types.

All patients were mismatch repair deficient, assessed by either PCR or immunohistochemistry. The TCR-sequenced patients were a few responders to pembrolizumab. Study-wide points: Rapid post-treatment expansion, then contraction, generally preceding radiologic response, marked tumor-resident clones.

V trimming: 4 bases; J trimming: 8 bases; junction bases outside the gene matches: 9. This CDR3 region has 16 residues. Germline CDR1 SGDLS, CDR2 YYNGEE. Libraries were prepared by immunoSEQ multiplex PCR; TCRdb keeps only in-frame clonotypes and omits some of them. The data contain tens of thousands of clones, about 82% of them singletons. The TCR sequence derives from an adult with mismatch repair-deficient cancer. The rearrangement joins TRBV9 to TRBJ2-1, with TRBD2 matching over 13 bases. The material sequenced was peripheral blood, taken 44 weeks after starting pembrolizumab. The CDR3 DNA reads TGTGCCAGCAGCCCGGGACTAGCGGGACGTCGCCATGAGCAGTTCTTC. Translating gives CASSPGLAGRRHEQFF.